These 20 T cell receptor beta chains were all obtained from the same sample, sequenced in a study of glioma-infiltrating T cells after dendritic cell vaccination. TCRdb's copy holds only in-frame clones and misses some; the assay was immunoSEQ multiplex PCR. The sample carries roughly 100,000 clones, roughly 80% recorded once. The material was blood, obtained before dendritic cell vaccination. All receptors derive from a human donor with glioblastoma.

Comment on this clone: The junction and the germline gene differ at one end; a read error may be behind it. As DNA, the CDR3 is TGTGCTAGCAGTCTCGACAGGGGTACCCCCGAGCAGTACTTC. Its translation is CASSLDRGTPEQYF. The chain links TRBV7-7 to TRBJ2-7; 8 bases are shared with TRBD1. The CDR3 spans 14 residues. Germline values: CDR1 SSHAT, CDR2 FNYEAQ (reference sequence). The entire variable domain, with the rest obtained from reference TRBV7-7 and TRBJ2-7, is as follows: GAGVSQSPRYKVTKRGQDVTLRCDPISSHATLYWYQQALGQGPEFLTYFNYEAQPDKSGLPSDRFSAERPEGSISTLTIQRTEQRDSAMYRCASSLDRGTPEQYFGPGTRLTVT.

V gene TRBV10-2 combines with J gene TRBJ2-5; TRBD2 might be the D (6 bases). The CDR3 is made up of 17 amino acids. V was shortened by 1 base and J by 2 bases, with 17 bases between the two germline ends. CDR1 and CDR2 from the germline V gene are WSHSY and SAAADI. In DNA, the CDR3 is TGCGCCAGCAGTGAGTTTGGAGGGTTCCGAGGGCAAGAGACCCAGTACTTC. Encoded protein: CASSEFGGFRGQETQYF.

The chain couples TRBV28 to TRBJ2-1; tentatively, D is TRBD1 (6 bases). The germline CDR1 and CDR2 sequences are MDHEN and SYDVKM. This CDR3 spans 14 amino acids. The V and J ends lost 4 bases and 7 bases respectively, with 14 bases between them. The CDR3 here is CASSSPGEANEQFF. CDR3 coding DNA: TGTGCCAGCAGTTCCCCAGGGGAAGCAAATGAGCAGTTCTTC.

The table lists this clone with a count of one. V usage is TRBV28 and J usage is TRBJ2-7; TRBD2 agrees at 7 bases. From germline, CDR1 is MDHEN and CDR2 SYDVKM. The trim removed 6 bases at V and 0 bases at J, leaving 11 bases unmatched. The CDR3 is 16 amino acids. CDR3 in amino acids: CASRPEGRGNSYEQYF. The CDR3 DNA sequence: TGTGCCAGCAGGCCCGAGGGGCGGGGGAACTCCTACGAGCAGTACTTC.

This rearrangement joins TRBV11-3 to TRBJ2-3; D is unclear. Trimming removed 2 bases from V and 0 bases from J, with 9 bases in between. From germline, CDR1 is SGHNT and CDR2 YENEEA. CDR3 length equals 15 residues. DNA of the CDR3: TGTGCCAGCAGCTTACAGGTTCCTAGCACAGATACGCAGTATTTT. As protein: CASSLQVPSTDTQYF. Using reference TRBV11-3 and TRBJ2-3 for the parts outside the CDR3, the full variable domain is EAGVVQSPRYKIIEKKQPVAFWCNPISGHNTLYWYLQNLGQGPELLIRYENEEAVDDSQLPKDRFSAERLKGVDSTLKIQPAELGDSAVYLCASSLQVPSTDTQYFGPGTRLTVL.

This chain uses TRBV4-3 with TRBJ2-3; perhaps TRBD1 as D (5 bases). V gave up 0 bases and J gave up 4 bases, with 8 bases separating them. The CDR3 is 14 residues long. Looked up from germline, CDR1 is LGHNA and CDR2 is YSLEER. CDR3 in amino acids: CASSQEGLADTQYF. CDR3 DNA sequence: TGCGCCAGCAGCCAAGAGGGGCTCGCAGATACGCAGTATTTT.

This chain joins TRBV13 and TRBJ2-5; 8 nucleotides match TRBD2. This CDR3 contains 16 residues. Germline CDR1 reads PRHDT; CDR2 reads FYEKMQ (reference sequence). J gave up 4 bases and V 0 bases, and 7 bases lay outside the gene matches. The chain's CDR3 is CASSLGLGLEGETQYF. CDR3 DNA: TGTGCCAGCAGCTTAGGCCTGGGACTAGAGGGAGAGACCCAGTACTTC. Full variable domain (remainder filled in from reference TRBV13 and TRBJ2-5): AAGVIQSPRHLIKEKRETATLKCYPIPRHDTVYWYQQGPGQDPQFLISFYEKMQSDKGSIPDRFSAQQFSDYHSELNMSSLELGDSALYFCASSLGLGLEGETQYFGPGTRLLVL.

This chain links TRBV5-4 with TRBJ2-5; no definite D call. Germline assignment: CDR1 SGHNT and CDR2 YYREEE (reference sequence). V was trimmed by 5 bases and J by 2 bases, leaving 10 bases between them. The CDR3 consists of 13 residues. CDR3 amino acids: CASRVGLQETQYF. CDR3 nucleotide sequence: TGTGCCAGCAGAGTGGGCCTTCAAGAGACCCAGTACTTC.

J is TRBJ2-1 and V is TRBV11-1; possible D gene TRBD1, 6 bases. The germline V and J ends were trimmed by 5 bases and 4 bases, with 9 bases remaining between them. Per germline, CDR1 SGHAT and CDR2 FQDESV (reference sequence). The CDR3 is made up of 13 amino acids. The CDR3 DNA is TGTGCCAGCAGCGCAGACAGGTACAATGAGCAGTTCTTC. It translates to CASSADRYNEQFF.

The V and J genes are TRBV11-2 and TRBJ2-5, with 7 positions matching TRBD2. Trimming removed 5 bases from V and 5 bases from J; junction bases left unmatched: 11. The CDR3 loop spans 15 amino acids. In germline, CDR1 is SGHAT, CDR2 FQNNGV. The CDR3 is CASSPSIAGDETQYF. CDR3 nucleotide sequence: TGTGCCAGCAGCCCTAGTATTGCGGGGGACGAGACCCAGTACTTC.

This chain links TRBV4-1 with TRBJ2-3; 7 nucleotides align to TRBD1. The CDR3 is 15 residues long. Germline lookup yields CDR1 MGHRA and CDR2 YSYEKL. V trimming: 4 bases; J trimming: 2 bases; junction bases outside the gene matches: 6. CDR3 region: CASSPWDSSTDTQYF. CDR3 nucleotide sequence: TGCGCCAGCAGCCCCTGGGACAGCTCCACAGATACGCAGTATTTT.

This sequence joins TRBV5-1 and TRBJ2-1; 7 bases fit TRBD2. Germline CDR1 is SGHRS and CDR2 is YFSETQ. V lost 1 base and J lost 10; bases outside the gene matches: 8. CDR3 size: 14 residues. The CDR3 DNA reads TGCGCCAGCAGCTTGAAACCGGGAGGTTGGGAGCAGTTCTTC. This sequence encodes CASSLKPGGWEQFF.

V and J are TRBV7-9 and TRBJ2-2; TRBD1 matches 7 bases. V was pared by 5 bases and J by 0 bases, with 3 bases of the junction left unmatched. The CDR3 is 15 amino acids. CDR1 and CDR2 (germline): SEHNR, FQNEAQ (reference sequence). CDR3: CASSGQGANTGELFF. The CDR3 DNA reads as TGTGCCAGCAGCGGGCAGGGGGCGAACACCGGGGAGCTGTTTTTT.

Here the CDR3 DNA reads TGTGCCAGCAGCTTATTGGGGGCCGGCACAGATACGCAGTATTTT. Protein sequence: CASSLLGAGTDTQYF. The rearrangement uses TRBV7-9 and TRBJ2-3; D may be TRBD1 (6 bases). The V gene lost 2 bases and the J gene lost 1 base, with 10 bases spanning the gap. This CDR3 spans 15 amino acids. Germline V lookup: CDR1 SEHNR, CDR2 FQNEAQ (reference sequence).

The chain joins TRBV5-4 to TRBJ2-7; 10 bases are a match to TRBD1. Germline CDR1 is SGHNT and CDR2 is YYREEE (reference sequence). The CDR3 spans 14 residues. The trim removed 3 bases at V and 1 base at J, leaving 1 base unmatched. The CDR3: CASSWDRGSYEQYF. The DNA of the CDR3 is TGTGCCAGCAGCTGGGACAGGGGTTCCTACGAGCAGTACTTC. Variable domain in full (rest from reference TRBV5-4 and TRBJ2-7): ETGVTQSPTHLIKTRGQQVTLRCSSQSGHNTVSWYQQALGQGPQFIFQYYREEENGRGNFPPRFSGLQFPNYSSELNVNALELDDSALYLCASSWDRGSYEQYFGPGTRLTVT.

This clone has more than one count but fewer than ten. The chain carries TRBV19 and TRBJ2-7; weak D call: TRBD2 (5 bases). V lost 0 bases to trimming and J lost 3 bases, with 6 bases between them. Germline CDR1 LNHDA, CDR2 SQIVND (reference sequence). The CDR3 is 13 residues long. CDR3 in amino acids: CASSIERDYEQYF. DNA for the CDR3: TGTGCCAGTAGTATAGAGAGGGACTACGAGCAGTACTTC.

The chain recombines TRBV29-1 with TRBJ1-4; D is undetermined. V was shortened by 4 bases and J by 0 bases, with 6 bases between the two germline ends. CDR3 length: 13 amino acids. Germline V CDR1 and CDR2: SQVTM, ANQGSEA. Here the CDR3 reads CSVGGATNEKLFF. Written as DNA, the CDR3 is TGCAGCGTTGGTGGAGCAACTAATGAAAAACTGTTTTTT.

This sequence joins TRBV29-1 and TRBJ2-1; 12 bases line up with TRBD2. Germline CDR1 is SQVTM and CDR2 is ANQGSEA. The CDR3 consists of 17 residues. The trim removed 0 bases at V and 7 bases at J, leaving 10 bases unmatched. The CDR3 here is CSVEDRLAGGALNEQFF. Written as DNA, the CDR3 is TGCAGCGTTGAAGATAGGCTAGCGGGGGGGGCTTTAAATGAGCAGTTCTTC.

The chain uses TRBV11-2 and TRBJ1-1; D unresolved. Trimming took off 6 bases at V and 0 bases at J, with 20 bases between the two ends. CDR1 SGHAT and CDR2 FQNNGV come from the germline V gene. The CDR3 covers 17 residues. For the CDR3, the DNA is TGTGCCAGCAGACCTATATCAGCCCCCCGGGTGAACACTGAAGCTTTCTTT. Translating gives CASRPISAPRVNTEAFF.

This clone was counted only a few times. The genes are TRBV10-3 and TRBJ1-1, with D hard to call. This CDR3 spans 12 amino acids. CDR1 is ENHRY, CDR2 SYGVKD, per germline. V lost 6 bases and J 0 bases, leaving 5 bases between the germline ends. In DNA, the CDR3 is TGTGCCATCAGACAAATGAACACTGAAGCTTTCTTT. As protein: CAIRQMNTEAFF.